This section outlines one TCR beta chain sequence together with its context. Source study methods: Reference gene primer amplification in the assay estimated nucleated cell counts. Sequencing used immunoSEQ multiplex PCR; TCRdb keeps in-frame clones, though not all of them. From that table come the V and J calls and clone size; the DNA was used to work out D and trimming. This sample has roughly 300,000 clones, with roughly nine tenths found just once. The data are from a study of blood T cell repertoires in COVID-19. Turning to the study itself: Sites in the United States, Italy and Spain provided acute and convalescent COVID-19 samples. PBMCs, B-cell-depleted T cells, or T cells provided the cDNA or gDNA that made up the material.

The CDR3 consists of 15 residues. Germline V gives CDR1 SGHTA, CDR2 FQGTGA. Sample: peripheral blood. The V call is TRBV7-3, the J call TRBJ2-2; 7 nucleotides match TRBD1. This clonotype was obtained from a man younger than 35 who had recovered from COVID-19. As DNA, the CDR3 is TGTGCAGACCTCGGACAGGACCGAAACACCGGGGAGCTGTTTTTT. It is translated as CADLGQDRNTGELFF.